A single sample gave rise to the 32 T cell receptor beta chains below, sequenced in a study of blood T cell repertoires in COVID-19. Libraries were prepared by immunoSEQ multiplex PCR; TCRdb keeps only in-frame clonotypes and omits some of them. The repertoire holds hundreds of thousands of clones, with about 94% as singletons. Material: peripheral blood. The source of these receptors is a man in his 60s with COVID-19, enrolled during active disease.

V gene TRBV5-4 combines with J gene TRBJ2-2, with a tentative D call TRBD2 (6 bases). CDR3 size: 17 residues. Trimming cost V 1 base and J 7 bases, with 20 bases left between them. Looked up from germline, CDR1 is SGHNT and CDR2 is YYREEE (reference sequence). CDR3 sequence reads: CASSLSSAGTKGGELFF. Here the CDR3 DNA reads TGTGCCAGCAGCTTGTCATCTGCGGGAACTAAGGGCGGGGAGCTGTTTTTT.

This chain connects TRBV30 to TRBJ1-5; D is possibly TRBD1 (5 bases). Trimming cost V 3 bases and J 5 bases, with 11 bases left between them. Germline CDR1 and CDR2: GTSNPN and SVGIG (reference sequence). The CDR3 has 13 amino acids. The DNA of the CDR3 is TGTGCCTGGAGCCTTGGGGGGGATCAGCCCCAGCATTTT. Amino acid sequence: CAWSLGGDQPQHF.

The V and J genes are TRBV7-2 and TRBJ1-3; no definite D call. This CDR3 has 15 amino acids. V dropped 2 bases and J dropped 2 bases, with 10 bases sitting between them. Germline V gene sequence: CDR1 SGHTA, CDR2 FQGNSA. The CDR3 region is CASSLFIGAGNTIYF. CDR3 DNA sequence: TGTGCCAGCAGCTTATTTATCGGGGCTGGAAACACCATATATTTT.

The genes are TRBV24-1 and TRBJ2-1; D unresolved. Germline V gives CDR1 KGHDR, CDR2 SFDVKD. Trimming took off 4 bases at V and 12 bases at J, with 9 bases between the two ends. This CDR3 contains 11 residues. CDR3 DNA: TGTGCCACCAGTGACCGACTGCGGCAGTTCTTC. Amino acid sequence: CATSDRLRQFF.

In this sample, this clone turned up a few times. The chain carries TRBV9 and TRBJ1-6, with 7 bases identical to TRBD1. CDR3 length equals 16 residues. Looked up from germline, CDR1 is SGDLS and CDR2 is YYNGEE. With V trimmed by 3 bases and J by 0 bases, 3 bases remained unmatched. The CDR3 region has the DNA TGTGCCAGCAGCGCGGGACAGAGCTCCTATAATTCACCCCTCCACTTT. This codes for CASSAGQSSYNSPLHF.

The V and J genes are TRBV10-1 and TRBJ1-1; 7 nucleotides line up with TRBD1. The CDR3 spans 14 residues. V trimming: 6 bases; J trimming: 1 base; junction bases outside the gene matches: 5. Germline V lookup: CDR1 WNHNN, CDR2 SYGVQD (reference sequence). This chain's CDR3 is CASSRDSSNTEAFF. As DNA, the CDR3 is TGCGCCAGCAGCCGGGACAGTTCGAACACTGAAGCTTTCTTT.

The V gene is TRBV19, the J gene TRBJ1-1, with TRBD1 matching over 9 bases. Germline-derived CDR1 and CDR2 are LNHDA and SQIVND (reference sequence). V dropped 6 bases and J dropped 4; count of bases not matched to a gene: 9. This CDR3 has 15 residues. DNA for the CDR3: TGTGCCAGTAGGGTTTTAGCGACAGGGGGCACTGAAGCTTTCTTT. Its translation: CASRVLATGGTEAFF.

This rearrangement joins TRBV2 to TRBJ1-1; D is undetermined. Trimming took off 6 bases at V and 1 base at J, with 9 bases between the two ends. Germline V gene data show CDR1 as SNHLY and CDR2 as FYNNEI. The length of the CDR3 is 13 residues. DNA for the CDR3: TGTGCCAGCAGGACGGAGGGGAACACTGAAGCTTTCTTT. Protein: CASRTEGNTEAFF.

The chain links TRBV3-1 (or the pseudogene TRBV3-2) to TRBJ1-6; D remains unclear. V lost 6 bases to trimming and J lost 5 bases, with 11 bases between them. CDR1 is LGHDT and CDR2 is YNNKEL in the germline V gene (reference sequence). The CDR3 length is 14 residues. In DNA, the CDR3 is TGTGCCAGCAGTCCCCGGGAAGATAATTCACCCCTCCACTTT. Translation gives CASSPREDNSPLHF.

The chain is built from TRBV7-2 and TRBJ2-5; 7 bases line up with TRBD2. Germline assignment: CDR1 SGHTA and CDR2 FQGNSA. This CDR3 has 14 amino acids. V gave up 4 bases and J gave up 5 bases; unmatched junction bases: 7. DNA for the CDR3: TGTGCCAGCAGCTACGGGGGGAAAAGGGAGACCCAGTACTTC. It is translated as CASSYGGKRETQYF.

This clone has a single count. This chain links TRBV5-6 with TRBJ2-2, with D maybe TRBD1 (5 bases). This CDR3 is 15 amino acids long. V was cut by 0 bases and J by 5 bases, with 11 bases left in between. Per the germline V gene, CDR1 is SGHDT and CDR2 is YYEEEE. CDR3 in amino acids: CASSLASGRTGELFF. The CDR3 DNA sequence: TGTGCCAGCAGCTTGGCGTCAGGGCGGACCGGGGAGCTGTTTTTT. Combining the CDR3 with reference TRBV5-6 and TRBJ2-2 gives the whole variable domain DAGVTQSPTHLIKTRGQQVTLRCSPKSGHDTVSWYQQALGQGPQFIFQYYEEEERQRGNFPDRFSGHQFPNYSSELNVNALLLGDSALYLCASSLASGRTGELFFGEGSRLTVL.

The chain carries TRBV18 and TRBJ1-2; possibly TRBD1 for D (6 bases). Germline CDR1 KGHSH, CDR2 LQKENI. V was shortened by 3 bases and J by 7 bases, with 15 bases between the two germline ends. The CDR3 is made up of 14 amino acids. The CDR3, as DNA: TGTGCCAGCTCACCGTCTCAGGGGATCGGTGGCTACACCTTC. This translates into CASSPSQGIGGYTF.

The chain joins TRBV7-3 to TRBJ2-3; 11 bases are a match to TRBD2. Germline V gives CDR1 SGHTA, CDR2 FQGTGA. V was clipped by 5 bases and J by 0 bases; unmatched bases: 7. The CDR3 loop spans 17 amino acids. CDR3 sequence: CASSRYSGRASTDTQYF. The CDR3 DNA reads TGTGCCAGCAGCAGATATAGCGGGAGGGCTAGCACAGATACGCAGTATTTT. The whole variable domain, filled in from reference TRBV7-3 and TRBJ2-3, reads GAGVSQTPSNKVTEKGKYVELRCDPISGHTALYWYRQSLGQGPEFLIYFQGTGAADDSGLPNDRFFAVRPEGSVSTLKIQRTERGDSAVYLCASSRYSGRASTDTQYFGPGTRLTVL.

Written as DNA, the CDR3 is TGTGCCAGCAGTTACTCGTCTTTTCGAGCAAGCTACGAGCAGTACTTC. This sequence encodes CASSYSSFRASYEQYF. The rearrangement links TRBV6-2 or TRBV6-3 to TRBJ2-7, with unresolved D. Between the trimmed V and J ends, which lost 0 bases and 3 bases, there was a span of 15 bases. CDR3 length: 16 amino acids. The germline gives CDR1 MNHEY, CDR2 SVGEGT.

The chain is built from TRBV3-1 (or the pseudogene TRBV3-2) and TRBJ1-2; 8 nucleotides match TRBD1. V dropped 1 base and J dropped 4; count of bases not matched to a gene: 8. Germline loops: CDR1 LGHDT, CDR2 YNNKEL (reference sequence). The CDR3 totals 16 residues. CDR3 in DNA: TGTGCCAGCAGCCAAGGGACAGGGATGGTATTCTATGGCTACACCTTC. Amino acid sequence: CASSQGTGMVFYGYTF.

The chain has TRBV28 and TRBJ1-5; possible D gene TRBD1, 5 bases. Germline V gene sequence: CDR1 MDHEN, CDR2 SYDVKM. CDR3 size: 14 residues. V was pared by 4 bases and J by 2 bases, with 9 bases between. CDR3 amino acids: CASSWGRGNQPQHF. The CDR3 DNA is TGTGCCAGCAGTTGGGGCAGGGGCAATCAGCCCCAGCATTTT. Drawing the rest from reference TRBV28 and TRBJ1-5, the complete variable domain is DVKVTQSSRYLVKRTGEKVFLECVQDMDHENMFWYRQDPGLGLRLIYFSYDVKMKEKGDIPEGYSVSREKKERFSLILESASTNQTSMYLCASSWGRGNQPQHFGDGTRLSIL.

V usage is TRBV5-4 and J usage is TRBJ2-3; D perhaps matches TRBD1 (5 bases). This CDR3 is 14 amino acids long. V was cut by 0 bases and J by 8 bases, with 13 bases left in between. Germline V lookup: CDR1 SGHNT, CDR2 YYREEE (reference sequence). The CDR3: CASSLDQGKGTQYF. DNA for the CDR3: TGTGCCAGCAGCTTGGACCAGGGTAAGGGTACGCAGTATTTT.

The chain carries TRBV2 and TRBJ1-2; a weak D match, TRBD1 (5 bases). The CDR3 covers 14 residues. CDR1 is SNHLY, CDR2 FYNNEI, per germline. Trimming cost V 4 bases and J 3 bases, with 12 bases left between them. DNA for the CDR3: TGTGCCAGCAGTGGACAGACTTCAGACTATGGCTACACCTTC. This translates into CASSGQTSDYGYTF.

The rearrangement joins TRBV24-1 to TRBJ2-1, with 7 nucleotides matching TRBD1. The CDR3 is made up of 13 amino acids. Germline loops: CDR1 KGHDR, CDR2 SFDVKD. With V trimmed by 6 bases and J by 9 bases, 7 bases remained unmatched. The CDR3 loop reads CATSLLGGGEQFF. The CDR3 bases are TGTGCCACCAGTTTGCTAGGGGGCGGTGAGCAGTTCTTC.

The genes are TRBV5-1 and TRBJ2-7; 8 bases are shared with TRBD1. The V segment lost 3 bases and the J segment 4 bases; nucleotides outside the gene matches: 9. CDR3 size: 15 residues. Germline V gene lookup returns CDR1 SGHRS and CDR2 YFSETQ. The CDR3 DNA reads TGCGCCAGCAGCTCAAGGACAGGGAGTGGATACGAGCAGTACTTC. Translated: CASSSRTGSGYEQYF. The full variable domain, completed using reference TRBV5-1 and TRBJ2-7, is KAGVTQTPRYLIKTRGQQVTLSCSPISGHRSVSWYQQTPGQGLQFLFEYFSETQRNKGNFPGRFSGRQFSNSRSEMNVSTLELGDSALYLCASSSRTGSGYEQYFGPGTRLTVT.

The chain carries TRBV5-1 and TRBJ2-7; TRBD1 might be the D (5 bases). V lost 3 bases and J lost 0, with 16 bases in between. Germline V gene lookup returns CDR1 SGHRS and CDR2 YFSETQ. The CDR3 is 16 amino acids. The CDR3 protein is CASSSRGSQSSYEQYF. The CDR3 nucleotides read TGCGCCAGCAGCTCTAGGGGTTCTCAGAGCTCCTACGAGCAGTACTTC.

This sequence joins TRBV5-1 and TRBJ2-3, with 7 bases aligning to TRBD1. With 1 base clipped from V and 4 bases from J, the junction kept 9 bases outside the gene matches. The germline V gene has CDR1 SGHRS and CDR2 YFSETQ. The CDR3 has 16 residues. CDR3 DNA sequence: TGCGCCAGCAGCTTGCAACAGGGGCCGGGCCCAGATACGCAGTATTTT. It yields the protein CASSLQQGPGPDTQYF.

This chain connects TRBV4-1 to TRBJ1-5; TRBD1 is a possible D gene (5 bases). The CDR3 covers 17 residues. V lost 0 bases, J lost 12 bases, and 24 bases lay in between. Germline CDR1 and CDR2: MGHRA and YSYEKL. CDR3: CASSQETGRASRNLQHF. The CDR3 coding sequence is TGCGCCAGCAGCCAAGAAACGGGCAGGGCGAGCCGTAATCTCCAGCATTTT.

The CDR3: CSVVAGGPGTGELFF. CDR3 DNA: TGCAGCGTTGTGGCGGGAGGGCCGGGAACCGGGGAGCTGTTTTTT. The chain combines TRBV29-1 with TRBJ2-2, with TRBD2 identical over 9 bases. The CDR3 extends over 15 amino acids. After removal of 4 bases from V and 5 bases from J, the junction contained 8 bases not matched to a gene. Germline assignment: CDR1 SQVTM and CDR2 ANQGSEA.

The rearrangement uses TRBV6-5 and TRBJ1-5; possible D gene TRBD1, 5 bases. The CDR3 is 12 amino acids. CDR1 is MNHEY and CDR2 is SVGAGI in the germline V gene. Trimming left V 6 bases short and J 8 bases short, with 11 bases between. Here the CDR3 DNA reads TGTGCCAGCAGATCCCTAGGGGAGCCCCAGCATTTT. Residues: CASRSLGEPQHF.

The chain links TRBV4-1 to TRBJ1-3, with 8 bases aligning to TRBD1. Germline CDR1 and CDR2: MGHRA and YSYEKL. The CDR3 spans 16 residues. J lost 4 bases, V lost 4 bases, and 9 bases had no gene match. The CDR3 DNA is TGCGCCAGCAGCCCAGGACAGGGAGCGGCCGGAAACACCATATATTTT. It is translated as CASSPGQGAAGNTIYF.

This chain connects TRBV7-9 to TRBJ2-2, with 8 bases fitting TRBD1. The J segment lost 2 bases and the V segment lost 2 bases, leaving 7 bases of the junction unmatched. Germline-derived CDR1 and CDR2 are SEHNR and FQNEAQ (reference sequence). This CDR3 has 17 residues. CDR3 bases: TGTGCCAGCAGCTTATCCAGGACAGGGCAAAACACCGGGGAGCTGTTTTTT. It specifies CASSLSRTGQNTGELFF.

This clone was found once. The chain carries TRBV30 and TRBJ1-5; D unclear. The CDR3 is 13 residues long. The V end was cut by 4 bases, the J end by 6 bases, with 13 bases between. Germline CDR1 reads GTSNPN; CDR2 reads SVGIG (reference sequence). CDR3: CAWTGSIGQPQHF. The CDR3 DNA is TGTGCCTGGACAGGCAGTATAGGTCAGCCCCAGCATTTT.

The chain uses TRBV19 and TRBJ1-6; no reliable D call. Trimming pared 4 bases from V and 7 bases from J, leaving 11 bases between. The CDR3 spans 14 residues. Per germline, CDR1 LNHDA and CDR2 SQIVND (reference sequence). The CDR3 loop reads CASSNPVVNSPLHF. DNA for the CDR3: TGTGCCAGTAGTAATCCGGTGGTCAATTCACCCCTCCACTTT.

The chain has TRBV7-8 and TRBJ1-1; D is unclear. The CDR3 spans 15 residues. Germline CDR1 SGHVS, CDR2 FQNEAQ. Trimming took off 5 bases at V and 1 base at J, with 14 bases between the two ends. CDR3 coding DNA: TGTGCCAGCAGCCCGCGGGTGGGGTCGAACACTGAAGCTTTCTTT. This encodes CASSPRVGSNTEAFF.

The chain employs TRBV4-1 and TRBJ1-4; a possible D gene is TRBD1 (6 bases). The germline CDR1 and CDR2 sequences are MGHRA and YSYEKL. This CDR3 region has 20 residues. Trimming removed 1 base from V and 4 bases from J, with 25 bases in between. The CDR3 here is CASSQVRATQGRGGNEKLFF. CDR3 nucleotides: TGCGCCAGCAGCCAAGTTCGGGCGACCCAGGGGCGCGGAGGTAATGAAAAACTGTTTTTT.

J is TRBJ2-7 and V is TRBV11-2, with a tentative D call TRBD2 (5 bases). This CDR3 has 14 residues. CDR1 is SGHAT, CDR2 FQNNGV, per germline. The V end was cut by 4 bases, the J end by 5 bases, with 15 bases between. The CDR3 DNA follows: TGTGCCAGCAGCTCCGGGAACCCTACCCACGAGCAGTACTTC. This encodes CASSSGNPTHEQYF.